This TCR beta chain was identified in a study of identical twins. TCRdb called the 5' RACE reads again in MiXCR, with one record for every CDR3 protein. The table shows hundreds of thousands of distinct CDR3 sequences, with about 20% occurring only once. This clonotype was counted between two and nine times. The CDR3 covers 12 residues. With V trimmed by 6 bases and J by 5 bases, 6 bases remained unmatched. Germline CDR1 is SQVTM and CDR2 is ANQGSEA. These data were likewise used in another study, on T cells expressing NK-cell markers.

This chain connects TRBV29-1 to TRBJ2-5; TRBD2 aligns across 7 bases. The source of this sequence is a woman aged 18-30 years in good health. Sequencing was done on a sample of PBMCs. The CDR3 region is CSVARGDETQYF. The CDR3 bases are TGCAGCGTCGCTCGGGGGGACGAGACCCAGTACTTC.